A selection of T cell receptor beta chains follows, all from one sample in a study of cytomegalovirus exposure and HLA in healthy donors. TCRdb's table, derived via immunoSEQ multiplex PCR, lists solely in-frame clones and lacks some. The sample shows about 270,000 clones, approximately 70% of them seen only once. The sequenced sample was PBMCs. The receptors derive from a female donor in good health and CMV-seronegative. The CDR3 runs from the conserved cysteine through the conserved F or W. The D gene is left open where the match is weak. Only part of the rows carry a size: once, few, many, or a class if the clone is expanded.

d_call	clone_size	v_call	j_call	cdr3_nt	cdr3_aa
.	once	TRBV7-6	TRBJ2-7	TGTGCCAGCAGCTTAGGGCGGGGACAGAGGGAGCAGTACTTC	CASSLGRGQREQYF
.	.	TRBV10-3	TRBJ1-5	TGTGCCATCAGTGGATCAGGGAACGCTCAGCCCCAGCATTTT	CAISGSGNAQPQHF
.	.	TRBV27	TRBJ1-4	TGTGCCAGCAGTTTATCCCAGGGAGGAGAAAAACTGTTTTTT	CASSLSQGGEKLFF
.	few	TRBV6-1	TRBJ1-2	TGTGCCAGCGTAGCCAGGGACTATGGCTACACCTTC	CASVARDYGYTF
.	.	TRBV5-1	TRBJ2-7	TGCGCCAGCAGTTTCGACAGCAGTCCCTACGAGCAGTACTTC	CASSFDSSPYEQYF
TRBD2	once	TRBV9	TRBJ2-2	TGTGCCAGCAGCCCGACTAGCGGGGTTAACACCGGGGAGCTGTTTTTT	CASSPTSGVNTGELFF
.	.	TRBV25-1	TRBJ1-1	TGTGCCAGCTTGACAGGAACAAACACTGAAGCTTTCTTT	CASLTGTNTEAFF
.	.	TRBV7-9	TRBJ2-5	TGTGCCAGCAGCATCCCAGGGTCGGAGACCCAGTACTTC	CASSIPGSETQYF
TRBD1	.	TRBV5-6	TRBJ2-2	TGTGCCAGCAGCTTGGATACAGGGGGCAGGACCGGGGAGCTGTTTTTT	CASSLDTGGRTGELFF
TRBD1	.	TRBV13	TRBJ1-5	TGTGCCAGCAGCTACCGACAGGGGGTTCATCAGCCCCAGCATTTT	CASSYRQGVHQPQHF
.	.	TRBV19	TRBJ1-1	TGTGCCAGTAGTATGATGGGGGGAGCTGAAGCTTTCTTT	CASSMMGGAEAFF
.	.	TRBV18	TRBJ1-1	TGTGCCAGCTCCCAGGACAGGAACACTGAAGCTTTCTTT	CASSQDRNTEAFF
TRBD2	.	TRBV2	TRBJ2-1	TGTGCCACTTCAGCGGTACTAGCGAACACTGAGCAGTTCTTC	CATSAVLANTEQFF
TRBD2	.	TRBV6-5	TRBJ2-7	TGTGCCAGCAGCAGACTAGCGGGAACCTACGAGCAGTACTTC	CASSRLAGTYEQYF
.	.	TRBV18	TRBJ2-2	TGTGCCAGCTCACCAAAGGGGGGGAAGAACACCGGGGAGCTGTTTTTT	CASSPKGGKNTGELFF
.	.	TRBV27	TRBJ2-7	TGTGCCAGCAGTACTTCTCTAGAAGGTTCCTACGAGCAGTACTTC	CASSTSLEGSYEQYF
.	few	TRBV7-8	TRBJ1-5	TGTGCCAGCAGCTTAGGGACAGCCCCCAATCAGCCCCAGCATTTT	CASSLGTAPNQPQHF
TRBD2	once	TRBV7-9	TRBJ2-7	TGTGCCAGCAGCTTAGCCAGCGGGATCTACTCCTACGAGCAGTACTTC	CASSLASGIYSYEQYF
TRBD1	.	TRBV4-1	TRBJ1-6	TGCGCCACGCGGGACAGAGACAATTCACCCCTCCACTTT	CATRDRDNSPLHF
.	.	TRBV5-1	TRBJ2-6	TGCGCCAGCAGCTCCGGAGGGTCGGGGGCTGGGGCCAACGTCCTGACTTTC	CASSSGGSGAGANVLTF
.	.	TRBV5-1	TRBJ1-2	TGCGCCAGTTCTCCCCTTACAGTAGCTAACTATGGCTACACCTTC	CASSPLTVANYGYTF
TRBD1	.	TRBV2	TRBJ2-5	TGCGCCAGCCCTACAGGGGACGAAGAGACCCAGTACTTC	CASPTGDEETQYF
.	few	TRBV20-1	TRBJ2-7	TGCAGTGCTAGCTCGGGTTACGAGCAGTACTTC	CSASSGYEQYF
.	.	TRBV4-2	TRBJ2-3	TGTGCCAGCAGCCAAGAAGCGGCGATTCTCGATACGCAGTATTTT	CASSQEAAILDTQYF
.	.	TRBV7-8	TRBJ2-7	TGTGCCAGCAGCTTGACGGGGAGTTACTACGAGCAGTACTTC	CASSLTGSYYEQYF
.	.	TRBV12-2	TRBJ2-1	TGTGCAAGTCGCTCGCAGCGGGGCGGGGGCCTCAATGAGCAGTTCTTC	CASRSQRGGGLNEQFF
.	once	TRBV10-3	TRBJ1-1	TGTGCCATCAGTGAGAGGGGCTGGGGGAGGGACACTGAAGCTTTCTTT	CAISERGWGRDTEAFF
.	.	TRBV11-3	TRBJ2-2	TGTGCCAGCAGCTTTACCAGCGCGAACACCGGGGAGCTGTTTTTT	CASSFTSANTGELFF
.	.	TRBV11-2	TRBJ2-7	TGTGCCAGCAGCTTCTCGACAGGCTACGAGCAGTACTTC	CASSFSTGYEQYF
.	.	TRBV28	TRBJ1-1	TGTGCCAGCAGGTCAGGGGTGGAAACTGAAGCTTTCTTT	CASRSGVETEAFF
TRBD1	.	TRBV18	TRBJ1-2	TGTGCCAGCTCACCCTCTTCAGGGGGGACAGACCTCCTCTATGGCTACACCTTC	CASSPSSGGTDLLYGYTF
TRBD2	.	TRBV11-3	TRBJ2-7	TGTGCCAGCAGCTCAATGGGTCCGCGGACTAGCGGGAGCTGGGGCTACGAGCAGTACTTC	CASSSMGPRTSGSWGYEQYF
TRBD2	.	TRBV7-3	TRBJ2-5	TGTGCCAGCAGCTTAGGGACTAGCGGGAGAGAAGGGGAGACCCAGTACTTC	CASSLGTSGREGETQYF
.	.	TRBV28	TRBJ2-1	TGTGCCAGCAGTGTCCCGACAGACTACAATGAGCAGTTCTTC	CASSVPTDYNEQFF
TRBD1	.	TRBV5-5	TRBJ1-2	TGTGCCAGCAGCGCGGGGGACAGGGCCCTCTTCGACGGCTTC	CASSAGDRALFDGF
TRBD1	.	TRBV13	TRBJ2-7	TGTGCCAGCAGCGATACAGGGGGCAGCTCCTACGAGCAGTACTTC	CASSDTGGSSYEQYF
TRBD1	.	TRBV12-5	TRBJ2-1	TGTGCTAGTGGTTTGGTATATCCGGGACAGACGAGCTCCTACAATGAGCAGTTCTTC	CASGLVYPGQTSSYNEQFF
TRBD1	.	TRBV14	TRBJ1-1	TGTGCCAGCAGCCAGGGTACAGGGGCTATGAGCACTGAAGCTTTCTTT	CASSQGTGAMSTEAFF
.	.	TRBV7-9	TRBJ1-1	TGTGCCAGCAGCTTAGGACAGGAGAACACTGAAGCTTTCTTT	CASSLGQENTEAFF
.	.	TRBV6-1	TRBJ2-7	TGTGCCAGCAGTGTCGACTACTACGAGCAGTACTTC	CASSVDYYEQYF
TRBD1	few	TRBV30	TRBJ1-6	TGTGCCTGGGGCCCCGTCCCCAGGGGGTACTCACCCCTCCACTTT	CAWGPVPRGYSPLHF
.	.	TRBV2	TRBJ1-2	TGTGCCAGCAGTGCGGATCCAGGTGGCTACACCTTC	CASSADPGGYTF
.	.	TRBV5-1	TRBJ2-1	TGCGCCAGCAGCTCCCAGGGGTATGAGCAGTTCTTC	CASSSQGYEQFF
.	few	TRBV7-2	TRBJ1-1	TGTGCCAGCAGTTCCACAGGACATAGGCGGACTGAAGCTTTCTTT	CASSSTGHRRTEAFF
.	.	TRBV6-1	TRBJ2-2	TGTGCCAGATCGTCCGGGACATTTAACACCGGGGAGCTGTTTTTT	CARSSGTFNTGELFF
.	.	TRBV27	TRBJ1-5	TGTGCCAGCGCCCGGGGGGTAAGCAATCAGCCCCAGCATTTT	CASARGVSNQPQHF
.	.	TRBV7-2	TRBJ1-4	TGTGCCAGCAGCTTTTGGGGGGGGCGTGAAAAACTGTTTTTT	CASSFWGGREKLFF
.	.	TRBV2	TRBJ1-2	TGTGCCAGCACCGCGGGCCCGGGCTATGGCTACACCTTC	CASTAGPGYGYTF
TRBD1	.	TRBV7-9	TRBJ1-4	TGTGCCAGCAGCTTCAGGACAGGGGGGCCTGGGAGTGAAAAACTGTTTTTT	CASSFRTGGPGSEKLFF
.	.	TRBV2	TRBJ1-1	TGTGCCAGCAGTGTGAAGGACACCGGATACACTGAAGCTTTCTTT	CASSVKDTGYTEAFF
TRBD1	.	TRBV9	TRBJ1-2	TGTGCCAGCAGCGTAGAGGGGGCTGGCTACACCTTC	CASSVEGAGYTF
.	.	TRBV6-1	TRBJ1-2	TGTGCCAGCAGCCTACAGGAGAACTATGGCTACACCTTC	CASSLQENYGYTF
TRBD2	.	TRBV11-3	TRBJ2-7	TGTGCCAGCAGCGAGTCTAGCGGGATCAACGAGCAGTACTTC	CASSESSGINEQYF